These 14 T cell receptor beta chains came from one sample sequenced in a study of T cell responses to AZD1222 COVID-19 vaccine. Produced via immunoSEQ multiplex PCR; TCRdb's table is partial and in-frame only. This repertoire shows 65,000 to 85,000 clones, around 89% found once; its top ten account for 9% to 10%. Sequencing was performed on peripheral blood, taken 28 days after the second dose of the MenACWY control vaccine. The source of these receptors is an adult who received the MenACWY meningococcal vaccine as a control.

The V call is TRBV5-1, the J call TRBJ1-4; 7 nucleotides match TRBD1. V gave up 3 bases and J gave up 4 bases; unmatched junction bases: 9. This CDR3 has 16 residues. Germline CDR1 is SGHRS and CDR2 is YFSETQ. The CDR3 DNA is TGCGCCAGCAGCTCTTTGGCAGGGACAGATAATGAAAAACTGTTTTTT. It codes for CASSSLAGTDNEKLFF.

The chain employs TRBV3-1 (or the pseudogene TRBV3-2) and TRBJ1-2, with D uncertain. The germline CDR1 and CDR2 sequences are LGHDT and YNNKEL (reference sequence). V lost 4 bases and J 0 bases, leaving 15 bases between the germline ends. The CDR3 contains 16 residues. This chain's CDR3 is CASSLTQSRANYGYTF. As DNA, the CDR3 is TGTGCCAGCAGCCTAACCCAAAGCCGCGCTAACTATGGCTACACCTTC.

V and J are TRBV30 and TRBJ2-7; D is uncertain. The germline V gene encodes CDR1 GTSNPN and CDR2 SVGIG (reference sequence). V was trimmed by 5 bases and J by 3 bases, leaving 14 bases between them. The CDR3 consists of 13 residues. The CDR3 is CAWERVPFYEQYF. The DNA for the CDR3 is TGTGCCTGGGAAAGGGTCCCTTTCTACGAGCAGTACTTC.

The rearrangement uses TRBV6-5 and TRBJ2-3; 10 bases match TRBD2. CDR1 MNHEY and CDR2 SVGAGI come from the germline V gene. J gave up 0 bases and V 9 bases, and 3 bases lay outside the gene matches. The CDR3 has 14 amino acids. CDR3 DNA sequence: TGTGCCAGTAGCGGGGGGTCTAGCACAGATACGCAGTATTTT. The encoded protein is CASSGGSSTDTQYF.

In its sample, this clone was seen once. The chain recombines TRBV30 with TRBJ1-1; unclear D gene. The germline V gene has CDR1 GTSNPN and CDR2 SVGIG (reference sequence). V lost 4 bases and J 3 bases, leaving 15 bases between the germline ends. The length of the CDR3 is 14 residues. The CDR3 DNA sequence: TGTGCCTGGAATATGAACAGCATCTACACTGAAGCTTTCTTT. It specifies CAWNMNSIYTEAFF.

The genes are TRBV4-2 and TRBJ1-1; D gene ambiguous. The CDR3 has 14 amino acids. V was shortened by 0 bases and J by 1 base, with 6 bases between the two germline ends. Germline V gives CDR1 LGHNA, CDR2 YNFKEQ. The CDR3 here is CASSQELANTEAFF. DNA of the CDR3: TGTGCCAGCAGCCAAGAACTGGCGAACACTGAAGCTTTCTTT.

CDR3 sequence reads: CASSVRLPNQPQHF. The CDR3 DNA is TGTGCCAGTAGTGTCCGACTACCCAATCAGCCCCAGCATTTT. The genes are TRBV19 and TRBJ1-5; D uncertain. Per the germline V gene, CDR1 is LNHDA and CDR2 is SQIVND (reference sequence). V was cut by 5 bases and J by 3 bases, with 11 bases left in between. This CDR3 has 14 amino acids.

This clone was seen once. The CDR3 here is CASSLGARTAYEQYF. The CDR3 region has the DNA TGCGCCAGCAGCTTGGGCGCGAGGACAGCCTACGAGCAGTACTTC. The chain has TRBV5-1 and TRBJ2-7; tentatively, D is TRBD1 (6 bases). This CDR3 region has 15 residues. V gave up 0 bases and J gave up 2 bases, with 12 bases separating them. Germline-derived CDR1 and CDR2 are SGHRS and YFSETQ.

The genes are TRBV27 and TRBJ1-5; the D gene is possibly TRBD1 (5 bases). Trimming took off 6 bases at V and 1 base at J, with 13 bases between the two ends. The germline V gene has CDR1 MNHEY and CDR2 SMNVEV (reference sequence). There are 15 residues in the CDR3. CDR3 nucleotide sequence: TGTGCCAGCAGCCGGACCTGGGGGAGCAATCAGCCCCAGCATTTT. It translates to CASSRTWGSNQPQHF.

The chain couples TRBV4-1 to TRBJ2-7; 9 positions agree with TRBD1. The CDR3 sequence is 15 residues long. Trimming removed 4 bases from V and 1 base from J; junction bases left unmatched: 5. Germline loops: CDR1 MGHRA, CDR2 YSYEKL. The CDR3 region has the DNA TGCGCCAGCAGCCCTCGACAGGGGGAGTCCTACGAGCAGTACTTC. It codes for CASSPRQGESYEQYF.

The chain employs TRBV6-5 and TRBJ2-4; D perhaps matches TRBD1 (6 bases). Deletions cut 6 bases from V and 0 bases from J, with 12 bases between. The germline V gene encodes CDR1 MNHEY and CDR2 SVGAGI. The CDR3 consists of 15 residues. The CDR3: CASRPYRVAKNIQYF. The DNA of the CDR3 is TGTGCCAGCAGACCCTACAGGGTAGCCAAAAACATTCAGTACTTC.

This clone has a single count. The chain carries TRBV16 and TRBJ1-2; D is uncertain. CDR1 is KGHSY, CDR2 FQNENV, per germline. The CDR3 has 15 amino acids. V was cut by 2 bases and J by 1 base, with 11 bases left in between. CDR3 nucleotides: TGTGCCAGCAGCCAAGGCGGGCAGGTTAACTATGGCTACACCTTC. It is translated as CASSQGGQVNYGYTF.

This sequence joins TRBV28 and TRBJ2-7; D is ambiguous. This CDR3 is built from 13 residues. V was clipped by 1 base and J by 4 bases, with 8 bases between them. Germline V gives CDR1 MDHEN, CDR2 SYDVKM. The CDR3 is CASSLLDRYEQYF. The CDR3 DNA is TGTGCCAGCAGTTTATTAGACCGTTACGAGCAGTACTTC.

The V and J genes are TRBV7-8 and TRBJ2-7; D possibly corresponds to TRBD1 (6 bases). The CDR3 has 18 residues. With 2 bases removed from V and 2 bases from J, the gap between germline ends came to 22 bases. Germline loops: CDR1 SGHVS, CDR2 FQNEAQ. The CDR3: CASSLRPEFGTSTYEQYF. The DNA for the CDR3 is TGTGCCAGCAGCTTAAGACCCGAGTTTGGGACATCTACCTACGAGCAGTACTTC.